Listed below are T cell receptor beta chains from one sample, sequenced in a study of Ad26.COV2.S vaccination and SARS-CoV-2 variants. Generated by immunoSEQ multiplex PCR, the TCRdb table keeps only in-frame clones and is missing some. The sample includes under 150,000 clones, 86% of them seen just once. The specimen was peripheral blood, collected after recovery from COVID-19. These receptors were collected from a human donor who had recovered from COVID-19. CDR3s leave out the opening cysteine and the closing phenylalanine or tryptophan. Fields, in order: V gene, CDR3 protein.

v_call: TRBV9; cdr3_aa: ASSEEMHSSNYGYT
v_call: TRBV5-1; cdr3_aa: ASSLGRQGAADTQY
v_call: TRBV11-2; cdr3_aa: ASSLDGYEQY
v_call: TRBV16; cdr3_aa: ASSQGRLYNEQF
v_call: TRBV3-1/TRBV3-2; cdr3_aa: ASSTIARGRERNEQF
v_call: TRBV25-1; cdr3_aa: ASSEPRVLNYGYT
v_call: TRBV28; cdr3_aa: ASRPRDTYQPQH
v_call: TRBV6-5; cdr3_aa: ASSYSAGLSEKLF
v_call: TRBV12-3/TRBV12-4; cdr3_aa: ATYRNTIY
v_call: TRBV2; cdr3_aa: ASSVRQGANYGYT
v_call: TRBV19; cdr3_aa: ASSIPTHPDTQY
v_call: TRBV7-8; cdr3_aa: ASSKEATGEYNEQF
v_call: TRBV18; cdr3_aa: ASSPTGPDTQY
v_call: TRBV5-1; cdr3_aa: ASSFDGTSGYEQY
v_call: TRBV28; cdr3_aa: ASSTQSGGGQPQH
v_call: TRBV4-3; cdr3_aa: ASSQDPGQIEKLF
v_call: TRBV6-2/TRBV6-3; cdr3_aa: ASSSRKVAGGANTGELF
v_call: TRBV7-2; cdr3_aa: ASSLGQVFEKLF
v_call: TRBV9; cdr3_aa: ASSVVAGETQY
v_call: TRBV30; cdr3_aa: AWSVIGGQETQY